This T cell receptor beta chain was captured in a study of T cell repertoires in cytomegalovirus infection. For the study at large: It was the public TCR beta signatures that indicated both CMV infection and matching HLA type. Overall study results and limits: The ex vivo response was dominated by HLA-C-restricted CMV-specific TCR beta clonotypes. The cumulative frequency of public TCR beta families identified carriers of CMV plus the relevant HLA.

Comment on this clonotype: Its antigen is not known.

Germline V gene lookup returns CDR1 SGHDT and CDR2 YYEEEE. The CDR3 length is 16 residues. The germline V and J ends were trimmed by 5 bases and 3 bases, with 19 bases remaining between them. MiXCR was run by TCRdb on the reads, yielding one entry per CDR3 protein. The data show about 530,000 distinct CDR3 sequences, with approximately 26% seen just once and approximately 13% held by the top ten. Sequencing was performed on PBMCs. This TCR came from a human donor in good health (CMV status not recorded). Some clones in this sample may be carry-over from other donors' samples. The chain employs TRBV5-6 and TRBJ2-3; no reliable D call. The CDR3 DNA reads as TGTGCCAGCAGTCCACCGGACCGTTTGAGGACAGATACGCAGTATTTT. It is translated as CASSPPDRLRTDTQYF.